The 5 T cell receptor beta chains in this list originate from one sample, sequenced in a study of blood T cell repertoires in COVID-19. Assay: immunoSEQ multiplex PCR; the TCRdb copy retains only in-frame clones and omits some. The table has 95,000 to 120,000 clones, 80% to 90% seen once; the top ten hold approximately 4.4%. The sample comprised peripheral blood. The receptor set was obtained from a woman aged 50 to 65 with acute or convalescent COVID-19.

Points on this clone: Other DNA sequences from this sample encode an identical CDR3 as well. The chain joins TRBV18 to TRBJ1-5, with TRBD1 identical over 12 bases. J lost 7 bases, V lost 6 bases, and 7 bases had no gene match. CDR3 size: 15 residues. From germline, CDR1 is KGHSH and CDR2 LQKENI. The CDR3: CASSPGTGGGQPQHF. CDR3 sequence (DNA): TGTGCCAGCTCTCCCGGGACAGGGGGCGGCCAGCCCCAGCATTTT.

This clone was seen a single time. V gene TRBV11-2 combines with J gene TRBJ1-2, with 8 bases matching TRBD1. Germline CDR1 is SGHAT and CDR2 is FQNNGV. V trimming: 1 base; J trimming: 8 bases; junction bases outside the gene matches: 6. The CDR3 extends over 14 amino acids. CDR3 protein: CASSLVAGGYGYTF. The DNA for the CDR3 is TGTGCCAGCAGCTTAGTGGCAGGGGGCTACGGCTACACCTTC.

The CDR3 DNA reads as TGTGCCTGGAGCCGTAAGGGGGGGACGGGAGGCTACACCTTC. Translating gives CAWSRKGGTGGYTF. The rearrangement links TRBV30 to TRBJ1-2, with TRBD1 as a possible D gene (6 bases). The CDR3 has 14 residues. Germline values: CDR1 GTSNPN, CDR2 SVGIG (reference sequence). V lost 3 bases, J lost 8 bases, and 19 bases lay in between. Looking up the rest from reference TRBV30 and TRBJ1-2 gives the full variable domain: SQTIHQWPATLVQPVGSPLSLECTVEGTSNPNLYWYRQAAGRGLQLLFYSVGIGQISSEVPQNLSASRPQDRQFILSSKKLLLSDSGFYLCAWSRKGGTGGYTFGSGTRLTVV.

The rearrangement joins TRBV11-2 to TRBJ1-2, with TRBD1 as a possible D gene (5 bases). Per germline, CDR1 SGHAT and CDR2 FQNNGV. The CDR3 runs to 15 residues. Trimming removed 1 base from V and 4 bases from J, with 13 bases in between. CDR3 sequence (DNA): TGTGCCAGCAGCTTAGCCCGCGACAGAGGCTATGGCTACACCTTC. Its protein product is CASSLARDRGYGYTF.

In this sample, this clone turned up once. CDR3 region: CASSFEGRGREQPQHF. CDR3 nucleotide sequence: TGTGCCAGCAGTTTTGAAGGCAGGGGAAGGGAACAGCCCCAGCATTTT. The chain joins TRBV28 to TRBJ1-5; weak D call: TRBD1 (6 bases). The CDR3 totals 16 residues. Trimming cost V 3 bases and J 7 bases, with 19 bases left between them. From germline, CDR1 is MDHEN and CDR2 SYDVKM.